Listed here is a single T cell receptor beta chain. What it recognizes is unknown. TCRdb keeps only in-frame clones here, not all; method: immunoSEQ multiplex PCR. This repertoire shows fewer than 85,000 clones, about 91% found once; its top ten account for roughly 7%. The sample is drawn from a study of T cell responses to AZD1222 COVID-19 vaccine. The CDR3 contains 13 residues. Germline CDR1 SGHRS, CDR2 YFSETQ. V was pared by 1 base and J by 7 bases, with 6 bases between. Study-level findings and limits: Baseline serostatus was positive in only a handful of AZD1222 recipients. The repertoires were collected only after the peak T cell response. Donors were mostly white British, more females; clonal diversity possibly underestimated.

Sequencing was performed on peripheral blood, taken on day 0 of MenACWY control vaccination. The TCR was taken from an adult in good health. The V and J genes are TRBV5-1 and TRBJ1-6, with D uncertain. CDR3 DNA sequence: TGCGCCAGCAGCTTGAGTCCGAATTCACCCCTCCACTTT. Translation gives CASSLSPNSPLHF.